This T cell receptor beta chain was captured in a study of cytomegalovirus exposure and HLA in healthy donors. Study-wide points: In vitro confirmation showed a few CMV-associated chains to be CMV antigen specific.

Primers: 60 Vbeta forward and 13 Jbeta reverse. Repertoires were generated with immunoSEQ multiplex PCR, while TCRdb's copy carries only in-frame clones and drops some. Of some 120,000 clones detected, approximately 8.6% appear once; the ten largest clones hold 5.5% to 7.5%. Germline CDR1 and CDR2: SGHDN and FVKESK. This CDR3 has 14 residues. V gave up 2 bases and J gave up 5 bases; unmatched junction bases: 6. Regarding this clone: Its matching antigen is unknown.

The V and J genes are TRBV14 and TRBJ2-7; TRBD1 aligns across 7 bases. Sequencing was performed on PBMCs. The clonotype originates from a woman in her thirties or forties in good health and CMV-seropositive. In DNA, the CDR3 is TGTGCCAGCAGCCAATCCTTGACAGGGAACGAGCAGTACTTC. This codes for CASSQSLTGNEQYF. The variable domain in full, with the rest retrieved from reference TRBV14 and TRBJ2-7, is EAGVTQFPSHSVIEKGQTVTLRCDPISGHDNLYWYRRVMGKEIKFLLHFVKESKQDESGMPNNRFLAERTGGTYSTLKVQPAELEDSGVYFCASSQSLTGNEQYFGPGTRLTVT.